The 15 T cell receptor beta chains listed next were all sequenced from one sample in a study of shared clonotypes between healthy human individuals. The method was immunoSEQ multiplex PCR; TCRdb's version includes in-frame clones alone and lacks a portion of them. The sample has 2 million to 2.5 million clones, under 97% seen once; the top ten hold over 0.1%. Material: naive CD4+ T cells sorted from blood. The subset was: CD45RA+ positively selected. The receptors here all came from a man between 18 and 29 years old in good health.

There are a few counts of this clone. This chain links TRBV27 with TRBJ2-7; 7 nucleotides line up with TRBD2. The CDR3 covers 13 residues. The germline V gene encodes CDR1 MNHEY and CDR2 SMNVEV (reference sequence). The ends lost 6 bases at V and 3 bases at J; junction bases unmatched: 5. This chain's CDR3 is CASRSSGGYEQYF. CDR3 DNA: TGTGCCAGCAGATCTAGCGGAGGCTACGAGCAGTACTTC.

The chain employs TRBV5-1 and TRBJ2-1; D not certain. V was pared by 5 bases and J by 9 bases, with 18 bases between. The CDR3 runs 14 residues. Looked up from germline, CDR1 is SGHRS and CDR2 is YFSETQ. The CDR3 sequence: CASSSGSPSGEQFF. Written as DNA, the CDR3 is TGCGCCAGCAGTTCCGGGTCCCCATCCGGTGAGCAGTTCTTC.

Comment on this clone: This CDR3 is also generated by other DNA sequences in the sample. The rearrangement uses TRBV7-9 and TRBJ2-1; D call uncertain. Trimming removed 5 bases at V and 0 bases at J, with 8 bases between. The CDR3 runs 14 residues. CDR1 SEHNR and CDR2 FQNEAQ come from the germline V gene (reference sequence). CDR3 in DNA: TGTGCCAGCAGCCTATCGACCTCCTACAATGAGCAGTTCTTC. This translates into CASSLSTSYNEQFF.

The chain uses TRBV6-5 and TRBJ1-1; 9 positions match TRBD1. This CDR3 contains 11 residues. Germline assignment: CDR1 MNHEY and CDR2 SVGAGI. With V trimmed by 6 bases and J by 10 bases, 3 bases remained unmatched. This chain's CDR3 is CASRAGQGAFF. The CDR3, as DNA: TGTGCCAGCAGGGCGGGACAGGGAGCTTTCTTT.

CDR3 nucleotides: TGTGCCATCAGTGAGAAGGGGGCGGTAAACACTGAAGCTTTCTTT. It encodes CAISEKGAVNTEAFF. The chain links TRBV10-3 to TRBJ1-1; TRBD1 aligns across 7 bases. CDR1 is ENHRY, CDR2 SYGVKD, per germline. V was clipped by 2 bases and J by 2 bases; unmatched bases: 5. The CDR3 covers 15 residues.

This chain uses TRBV7-9 with TRBJ2-1, with D perhaps TRBD1 (5 bases). With 5 bases removed from V and 6 bases from J, the gap between germline ends came to 17 bases. CDR1 is SEHNR and CDR2 is FQNEAQ in the germline V gene (reference sequence). The CDR3 covers 15 residues. CDR3 protein: CASSPRTSGSNEQFF. The CDR3 DNA reads TGTGCCAGCAGCCCTCGGACATCTGGTAGCAATGAGCAGTTCTTC. Filled out from reference TRBV7-9 and TRBJ2-1, the complete variable domain reads DTGVSQNPRHKITKRGQNVTFRCDPISEHNRLYWYRQTLGQGPEFLTYFQNEAQLEKSRLLSDRFSAERPKGSFSTLEIQRTEQGDSAMYLCASSPRTSGSNEQFFGPGTRLTVL.

The chain recombines TRBV11-2 with TRBJ1-4; 7 bases are a match to TRBD1. The CDR3 sequence is 16 residues long. Per germline, CDR1 SGHAT and CDR2 FQNNGV. V lost 0 bases and J lost 6; bases outside the gene matches: 7. CDR3 DNA: TGTGCCAGCAGCTTAGATCGTAAAGGGGGCTATGAAAAACTGTTTTTT. Amino acids: CASSLDRKGGYEKLFF.

The gene calls are TRBV12-5 and TRBJ2-3; 9 bases line up with TRBD2. Trimming at V came to 5 bases and at J to 3 bases, leaving 9 bases not matched to a gene. Germline lookup yields CDR1 LGHNT and CDR2 FRNRAP. The CDR3 spans 16 residues. CDR3 region: CASGQLIAGVTDTQYF. The CDR3 DNA reads TGTGCTAGTGGTCAATTAATAGCGGGAGTTACAGATACGCAGTATTTT.

The rearrangement joins TRBV6-5 to TRBJ2-1; a weak D match, TRBD2 (6 bases). Germline values: CDR1 MNHEY, CDR2 SVGAGI. The V and J ends lost 0 bases and 7 bases respectively, with 13 bases between them. The CDR3 runs to 15 residues. The CDR3 DNA is TGTGCCAGCAGTTACTCTGTCGGAGGGAGGAATGAGCAGTTCTTC. Amino acids: CASSYSVGGRNEQFF.

A word on this clone: Other DNA sequences in this specimen translate into the identical CDR3. In DNA, the CDR3 is TGTGCCAGCAGTCCCCGGGACAGGGGCTCCTACGAGCAGTACTTC. This encodes CASSPRDRGSYEQYF. The rearrangement links TRBV6-5 to TRBJ2-7, with 10 bases aligning to TRBD1. From germline, CDR1 is MNHEY and CDR2 SVGAGI. This CDR3 comprises 15 residues. The J segment lost 0 bases and the V segment lost 5 bases, leaving 4 bases of the junction unmatched.

Notes on this clone: Different DNA sequences within this sample yield the same CDR3. The chain recombines TRBV6-5 with TRBJ2-3; 7 positions match TRBD1. The CDR3 is made up of 14 amino acids. The germline V gene encodes CDR1 MNHEY and CDR2 SVGAGI. V lost 5 bases, J lost 0 bases, and 2 bases stayed unmatched. CDR3: CASSRGQSTDTQYF. The CDR3 bases are TGTGCCAGCAGTAGGGGGCAGAGCACAGATACGCAGTATTTT.

The chain has TRBV5-1 and TRBJ2-5, with 10 bases lining up with TRBD2. This CDR3 region has 17 residues. V shed 0 bases and J 4 bases; nucleotides not matched to a gene: 9. CDR1 and CDR2 from the germline V gene are SGHRS and YFSETQ. The DNA for the CDR3 is TGCGCCAGCAGCTTGGACCTACTAGCGGGGTTTGGAGAGACCCAGTACTTC. As protein: CASSLDLLAGFGETQYF.

This rearrangement joins TRBV7-3 to TRBJ2-5; 9 bases align to TRBD2. The CDR3 is made up of 16 amino acids. J gave up 2 bases and V 3 bases, and 7 bases lay outside the gene matches. Germline V gene sequence: CDR1 SGHTA, CDR2 FQGTGA. In DNA, the CDR3 is TGTGCCAGCAGCTTGGGATCGAGCGGGAGGCAAGAGACCCAGTACTTC. Its translation: CASSLGSSGRQETQYF.

The rearrangement uses TRBV10-3 and TRBJ1-5; D unclear. From germline, CDR1 is ENHRY and CDR2 SYGVKD. V lost 4 bases and J lost 1, with 8 bases in between. The CDR3 extends over 14 amino acids. CDR3 amino acids: CAISAGGSNQPQHF. DNA of the CDR3: TGTGCCATCAGTGCAGGAGGGAGCAATCAGCCCCAGCATTTT.

The chain carries TRBV6-1 and TRBJ2-7; D uncertain. Germline CDR1 MNHNS, CDR2 SASEGT. There are 12 residues in the CDR3. The V and J ends lost 7 bases and 5 bases respectively, with 12 bases between them. In DNA, the CDR3 is TGTGCCAGCACAGGAGTTCTCAACGAGCAGTACTTC. This sequence encodes CASTGVLNEQYF.